These 8 T cell receptor beta chains were sequenced from one sample in a study of T cell responses to AZD1222 COVID-19 vaccine. Clones were read by immunoSEQ multiplex PCR, and TCRdb kept only the in-frame ones, dropping some. This sample carries approximately 110,000 clones, roughly 91% of them seen once, and the ten largest clones take roughly 1.3%. The sample here was peripheral blood, taken on day 0 of AZD1222 vaccination. The receptors stem from an adult in good health.

V is TRBV9 and J is TRBJ2-1; 7 bases are shared with TRBD1. The trim removed 2 bases at V and 6 bases at J, leaving 8 bases unmatched. Germline assignment: CDR1 SGDLS and CDR2 YYNGEE. The CDR3 spans 15 residues. The CDR3 protein is CASSVRTGWINEQFF. The CDR3 DNA reads as TGTGCCAGCAGCGTCCGGACAGGTTGGATCAATGAGCAGTTCTTC.

The V gene is TRBV5-1, the J gene TRBJ1-2, with unresolved D. The CDR3 runs to 15 residues. V was cut by 0 bases and J by 3 bases, with 12 bases left in between. The germline V gene encodes CDR1 SGHRS and CDR2 YFSETQ. The CDR3 sequence: CASSLDGPPDYGYTF. CDR3 nucleotide sequence: TGCGCCAGCAGCTTGGATGGGCCTCCTGACTATGGCTACACCTTC.

The genes are TRBV6-5 and TRBJ2-7, with D perhaps assigned TRBD1 or TRBD2 (5 bases each). The CDR3 runs 13 residues. V was clipped by 8 bases and J by 2 bases, with 13 bases between them. CDR1 is MNHEY and CDR2 is SVGAGI in the germline V gene. The CDR3 here is CASQGTATYEQYF. The CDR3 DNA reads TGTGCCAGCCAAGGGACGGCGACCTACGAGCAGTACTTC.

The gene calls are TRBV30 and TRBJ2-2, with D perhaps TRBD2 (7 bases). CDR1 GTSNPN and CDR2 SVGIG come from the germline V gene (reference sequence). V lost 8 bases and J 0 bases, leaving 10 bases between the germline ends. The CDR3 consists of 13 residues. Written as DNA, the CDR3 is TGTGCCCAAGGGGGGGCGAACACCGGGGAGCTGTTTTTT. This sequence encodes CAQGGANTGELFF.

J is TRBJ1-6 and V is TRBV19; 7 bases match TRBD1. The CDR3 consists of 15 residues. In germline, CDR1 is LNHDA, CDR2 SQIVND (reference sequence). After removal of 6 bases from V and 9 bases from J, the junction contained 11 bases not matched to a gene. The CDR3 sequence is CASSFGRGLTSPLHF. CDR3 in DNA: TGTGCCAGTAGCTTCGGTAGGGGGCTGACTTCACCCCTCCACTTT. The full variable domain, rest sourced from reference TRBV19 and TRBJ1-6, is DGGITQSPKYLFRKEGQNVTLSCEQNLNHDAMYWYRQDPGQGLRLIYYSQIVNDFQKGDIAEGYSVSREKKESFPLTVTSAQKNPTAFYLCASSFGRGLTSPLHFGNGTRLTVT.

The J gene is TRBJ2-4, the V gene TRBV7-9, with 7 bases fitting TRBD1. The CDR3 is made up of 15 amino acids. The V segment lost 4 bases and the J segment 6 bases; nucleotides outside the gene matches: 9. The V gene's germline CDR1 is SEHNR and CDR2 FQNEAQ (reference sequence). The CDR3 bases are TGTGCCAGCAGCTCCGCCGGGACAGAATTAAACATTCAGTACTTC. Amino acids: CASSSAGTELNIQYF.

A few counts support this clone. V is TRBV11-2 and J is TRBJ2-7; no reliable D call. CDR3 size: 13 residues. Deletions cut 1 base from V and 0 bases from J, with 4 bases between. Germline lookup yields CDR1 SGHAT and CDR2 FQNNGV. The CDR3: CASSLGTSYEQYF. For the CDR3, the DNA is TGTGCCAGCAGCTTAGGGACCTCCTACGAGCAGTACTTC. Using reference TRBV11-2 and TRBJ2-7 for the parts outside the CDR3, the full variable domain is EAGVAQSPRYKIIEKRQSVAFWCNPISGHATLYWYQQILGQGPKLLIQFQNNGVVDDSQLPKDRFSAERLKGVDSTLKIQPAKLEDSAVYLCASSLGTSYEQYFGPGTRLTVT.

This chain connects TRBV7-9 to TRBJ2-1; D is undetermined. The germline gives CDR1 SEHNR, CDR2 FQNEAQ (reference sequence). The CDR3 sequence is 15 residues long. With 1 base removed from V and 5 bases from J, the gap between germline ends came to 12 bases. CDR3 sequence reads: CASSLGRSGDNEQFF. The CDR3 DNA reads TGTGCCAGCAGCTTAGGCAGGAGTGGAGACAATGAGCAGTTCTTC.